This T cell receptor beta chain was found in a study of blood T cell repertoires in COVID-19. For the study at large: The United States, Italy and Spain supplied acute and convalescent COVID-19 samples. PBMCs, B-cell-depleted T cells, or T cells provided the cDNA or gDNA that made up the material.

Per the original methods: Estimates of nucleated cell counts were drawn from the amplification of reference gene primers. Method: immunoSEQ multiplex PCR; TCRdb's copy keeps in-frame clones and lacks some. V and J calls and clone size are copied from that table; D and trimming were computed from the DNA. The table lists some 86,000 clones, roughly 84% of them singletons, with approximately 34% in the top ten. Input material: peripheral blood. The receptor was isolated from an elderly woman with active or convalescent COVID-19.

The CDR3 DNA reads as TGTGCCAGCAGAACCGGGACAGGGGGTTGGGAGACCCAGTACTTC. Translation: CASRTGTGGWETQYF. This chain joins TRBV11-1 and TRBJ2-5; TRBD1 agrees at 11 bases. Per germline, CDR1 SGHAT and CDR2 FQDESV (reference sequence). The CDR3 sequence is 15 residues long. J lost 5 bases, V lost 6 bases, and 8 bases had no gene match.